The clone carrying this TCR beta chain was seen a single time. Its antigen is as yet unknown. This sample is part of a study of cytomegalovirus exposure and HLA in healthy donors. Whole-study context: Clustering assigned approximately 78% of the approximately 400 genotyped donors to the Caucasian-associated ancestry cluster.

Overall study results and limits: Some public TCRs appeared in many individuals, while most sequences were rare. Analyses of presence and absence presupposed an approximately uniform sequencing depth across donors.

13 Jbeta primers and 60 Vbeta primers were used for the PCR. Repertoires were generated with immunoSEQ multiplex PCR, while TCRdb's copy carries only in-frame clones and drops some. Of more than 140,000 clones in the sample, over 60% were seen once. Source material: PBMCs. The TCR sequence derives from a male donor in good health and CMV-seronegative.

The CDR3 protein is CASSEGQGYGYTF. Here the CDR3 DNA reads TGTGCCAGCAGTGAAGGACAGGGTTATGGCTACACCTTC. This chain links TRBV6-1 with TRBJ1-2, with TRBD1 matching 7 bases. Losses at the gene ends were 1 base for V and 5 bases for J; bases not matched to a gene: 1. Per the germline V gene, CDR1 is MNHNS and CDR2 is SASEGT. This CDR3 has 13 residues.